The 30 T cell receptor beta chains below were found in one sample sequenced in a study of blood T cell repertoires in COVID-19. The repertoire was sequenced with immunoSEQ multiplex PCR; TCRdb's copy has only in-frame clones and lacks some. The sample shows around 100,000 clones, over 80% of them seen only once. Sequencing was performed on peripheral blood. These receptors all come from a man in his fifties with acute or convalescent COVID-19.

The CDR3 nucleotides are TGTGCCTGGAGTCTCCTGACACAACACACTGAAGCTTTCTTT. Amino acids: CAWSLLTQHTEAFF. J is TRBJ1-1 and V is TRBV30; D is unresolved. The V and J ends lost 2 bases and 3 bases respectively, with 13 bases between them. Germline loops: CDR1 GTSNPN, CDR2 SVGIG (reference sequence). The CDR3 spans 14 residues.

The chain joins TRBV6-2 or TRBV6-3 to TRBJ2-2; no firm D call. With 5 bases removed from V and 5 bases from J, the gap between germline ends came to 3 bases. The CDR3 spans 11 residues. Germline CDR1 is MNHEY and CDR2 is SVGEGT. CDR3 sequence reads: CASSPTGELFF. In DNA form, the CDR3 reads TGTGCCAGCAGTCCGACCGGGGAGCTGTTTTTT.

The CDR3 is CASSLLAGSSYNEQFF. In nucleotides, the CDR3 is TGTGCCAGCAGCTTATTAGCGGGGAGCTCCTACAATGAGCAGTTCTTC. The chain combines TRBV7-2 with TRBJ2-1; the match to TRBD2 covers 8 bases. V gave up 2 bases and J gave up 0 bases; unmatched junction bases: 3. The CDR3 covers 16 residues. The germline gives CDR1 SGHTA, CDR2 FQGNSA.

J is TRBJ1-1 and V is TRBV11-2, with 9 bases lining up with TRBD1. Germline CDR1 is SGHAT and CDR2 is FQNNGV. Trimming removed 1 base from V and 0 bases from J; junction bases left unmatched: 9. This CDR3 spans 18 amino acids. CDR3 DNA: TGTGCCAGCAGCTTAGGGGAGGGGACAGGGCGCATGAACACTGAAGCTTTCTTT. This sequence encodes CASSLGEGTGRMNTEAFF.

The rearrangement links TRBV5-1 to TRBJ1-3, with D possibly being TRBD1 (6 bases). CDR1 is SGHRS, CDR2 YFSETQ, per germline. The length of the CDR3 is 15 residues. V lost 0 bases and J lost 0, with 7 bases in between. The CDR3 DNA reads as TGCGCCAGCAGCTTGGGGACAGCCTCTGGAAACACCATATATTTT. It translates to CASSLGTASGNTIYF.

The chain combines TRBV27 with TRBJ2-2, with D possibly matching TRBD1 (5 bases). Germline V lookup: CDR1 MNHEY, CDR2 SMNVEV (reference sequence). V lost 5 bases and J 5 bases, leaving 15 bases between the germline ends. This CDR3 region has 15 residues. The CDR3 here is CASSIKPTVTGELFF. CDR3 DNA sequence: TGTGCCAGCAGTATAAAACCGACAGTGACCGGGGAGCTGTTTTTT.

This rearrangement joins TRBV5-1 to TRBJ2-1; D is possibly TRBD2 (5 bases). V was trimmed by 1 base and J by 9 bases, leaving 11 bases between them. The germline V gene has CDR1 SGHRS and CDR2 YFSETQ. The CDR3 loop spans 13 amino acids. As DNA, the CDR3 is TGCGCCAGCAGCTTGTTTGGGAGAGGTGAGCAGTTCTTC. Protein product: CASSLFGRGEQFF.

The J gene is TRBJ2-5, the V gene TRBV3-1 (or the pseudogene TRBV3-2); TRBD1 agrees at 7 bases. The germline V gene has CDR1 LGHDT and CDR2 YNNKEL (reference sequence). The CDR3 has 15 amino acids. With 2 bases clipped from V and 5 bases from J, the junction kept 8 bases outside the gene matches. The CDR3 sequence is CASSQNTGDRETQYF. For the CDR3, the DNA is TGTGCCAGCAGCCAAAATACAGGGGATAGGGAGACCCAGTACTTC.

This clone was seen just once. The chain is built from TRBV7-9 and TRBJ1-4; TRBD1 agrees at 7 bases. CDR3 length: 14 residues. The germline gives CDR1 SEHNR, CDR2 FQNEAQ (reference sequence). V lost 5 bases, J lost 5 bases, and 5 bases stayed unmatched. The CDR3 DNA is TGTGCCAGCAGCGGACGGGACAGCAATGAAAAACTGTTTTTT. Translated, it gives CASSGRDSNEKLFF. Based on the CDR3 plus reference TRBV7-9 and TRBJ1-4, the full variable domain is DTGVSQNPRHKITKRGQNVTFRCDPISEHNRLYWYRQTLGQGPEFLTYFQNEAQLEKSRLLSDRFSAERPKGSFSTLEIQRTEQGDSAMYLCASSGRDSNEKLFFGSGTQLSVL.

This clone was observed a few times. The chain recombines TRBV28 with TRBJ1-1, with D possibly TRBD1 on 6 matching bases. This CDR3 comprises 14 residues. V was cut by 3 bases and J by 1 base, with 9 bases left in between. Germline V lookup: CDR1 MDHEN, CDR2 SYDVKM. The CDR3 is CASSFAGENTEAFF. CDR3 bases: TGTGCCAGCAGTTTCGCAGGGGAGAACACTGAAGCTTTCTTT.

The gene calls are TRBV5-6 and TRBJ1-2; possibly TRBD1 for D (6 bases). V was shortened by 2 bases and J by 1 base, with 9 bases between the two germline ends. This CDR3 is built from 14 residues. In germline, CDR1 is SGHDT, CDR2 YYEEEE. Written as DNA, the CDR3 is TGTGCCAGCAGCTTTGGACAGCGTAACTATGGCTACACCTTC. Translated: CASSFGQRNYGYTF. Full variable domain (rest looked up from reference TRBV5-6 and TRBJ1-2): DAGVTQSPTHLIKTRGQQVTLRCSPKSGHDTVSWYQQALGQGPQFIFQYYEEEERQRGNFPDRFSGHQFPNYSSELNVNALLLGDSALYLCASSFGQRNYGYTFGSGTRLTVV.

The gene calls are TRBV18 and TRBJ2-7, with 7 bases that match TRBD1. The CDR3 runs 15 residues. Unmatched junction bases numbered 13, after V lost 4 bases and J lost 7 bases. Per the germline V gene, CDR1 is KGHSH and CDR2 is LQKENI. The CDR3 loop reads CASSQQGLLMGEQYF. CDR3 nucleotides: TGTGCCAGCTCACAACAGGGGCTACTCATGGGGGAGCAGTACTTC.

The V gene is TRBV7-2, the J gene TRBJ2-3; TRBD2 aligns across 10 bases. The germline V gene encodes CDR1 SGHTA and CDR2 FQGNSA. The V and J ends lost 3 bases and 2 bases, in that order; junction bases with no gene match: 8. The CDR3 contains 17 residues. The CDR3 region has the DNA TGTGCCAGCAGCTTGGCCTTTAGCGGGGGGAACACAGATACGCAGTATTTT. Protein: CASSLAFSGGNTDTQYF.

V gene TRBV19 combines with J gene TRBJ2-4; 9 bases match TRBD1. Unmatched junction bases numbered 4, after V lost 2 bases and J lost 2 bases. CDR3 length: 16 residues. The germline V gene has CDR1 LNHDA and CDR2 SQIVND (reference sequence). The chain's CDR3 is CASSITGGPSKNIQYF. The CDR3 bases are TGTGCCAGTAGTATAACAGGGGGCCCCTCCAAAAACATTCAGTACTTC. Based on the CDR3 plus reference TRBV19 and TRBJ2-4, the full variable domain is DGGITQSPKYLFRKEGQNVTLSCEQNLNHDAMYWYRQDPGQGLRLIYYSQIVNDFQKGDIAEGYSVSREKKESFPLTVTSAQKNPTAFYLCASSITGGPSKNIQYFGAGTRLSVL.

The genes are TRBV30 and TRBJ1-5; D is ambiguous. Trimming removed 1 base from V and 1 base from J, with 14 bases in between. Germline V gives CDR1 GTSNPN, CDR2 SVGIG (reference sequence). The CDR3 extends over 16 amino acids. As DNA, the CDR3 is TGTGCCTGGAGTGCAGAGACTGGCCGGAGCAATCAGCCCCAGCATTTT. It is translated as CAWSAETGRSNQPQHF. Full variable domain (missing parts from reference TRBV30 and TRBJ1-5): SQTIHQWPATLVQPVGSPLSLECTVEGTSNPNLYWYRQAAGRGLQLLFYSVGIGQISSEVPQNLSASRPQDRQFILSSKKLLLSDSGFYLCAWSAETGRSNQPQHFGDGTRLSIL.

V gene TRBV28 combines with J gene TRBJ2-3; 8 positions match TRBD2. Germline V CDR1 and CDR2: MDHEN, SYDVKM. V lost 4 bases and J lost 4; bases outside the gene matches: 4. This CDR3 spans 14 amino acids. CDR3 sequence: CASSSGGAPDTQYF. The CDR3 DNA is TGTGCCAGCAGTTCGGGAGGGGCCCCAGATACGCAGTATTTT.

J is TRBJ1-1 and V is TRBV4-2; D remains unclear. V was shortened by 0 bases and J by 2 bases, with 7 bases between the two germline ends. CDR1 is LGHNA, CDR2 YNFKEQ, per germline. The CDR3 sequence is 14 residues long. The CDR3 DNA reads TGTGCCAGCAGCCAAGATCCGAGCAACACTGAAGCTTTCTTT. This gives the protein CASSQDPSNTEAFF.

This chain joins TRBV27 and TRBJ1-5, with 8 positions matching TRBD1. The V gene's germline CDR1 is MNHEY and CDR2 SMNVEV (reference sequence). CDR3 size: 18 residues. The V segment lost 3 bases and the J segment 0 bases; nucleotides outside the gene matches: 10. CDR3 loop: CASSFQGQGRYSNQPQHF. The CDR3 DNA follows: TGTGCCAGCAGTTTCCAAGGACAGGGTCGATATAGCAATCAGCCCCAGCATTTT.

V is TRBV7-9 and J is TRBJ2-3; D unclear. Germline V lookup: CDR1 SEHNR, CDR2 FQNEAQ (reference sequence). This CDR3 spans 13 amino acids. The germline V and J ends were trimmed by 8 bases and 5 bases, with 14 bases remaining between them. The CDR3 DNA reads as TGTGCCAGCGAGGTTGGTATCGAAGATACGCAGTATTTT. Translated: CASEVGIEDTQYF.

The chain employs TRBV5-1 and TRBJ2-3, with a tentative D call TRBD1 (5 bases). Trimming shortened V by 0 bases and J by 5 bases, and 16 bases separated the two germline ends. The CDR3 sequence is 16 residues long. Germline V lookup: CDR1 SGHRS, CDR2 YFSETQ. The CDR3 coding sequence is TGCGCCAGCAGCTTGGAGAGTCAGGGTGTAGTAGATACGCAGTATTTT. Translating gives CASSLESQGVVDTQYF.

V usage is TRBV11-3 and J usage is TRBJ1-2; 8 positions match TRBD1. V lost 7 bases, J lost 4 bases, and 8 bases stayed unmatched. The V gene's germline CDR1 is SGHNT and CDR2 YENEEA. The CDR3 totals 14 residues. This chain's CDR3 is CASTKTGAFYGYTF. The DNA for the CDR3 is TGTGCCAGCACAAAGACAGGGGCTTTCTATGGCTACACCTTC.

V and J are TRBV6-1 and TRBJ2-6; D possibly corresponds to TRBD2 (6 bases). Trimming took 0 bases from V and 0 from J, leaving 6 bases between them. CDR3 length equals 16 residues. The germline CDR1 and CDR2 sequences are MNHNS and SASEGT. The DNA of the CDR3 is TGTGCCAGCAGTGAAGCGCGGGGCTCTGGGGCCAACGTCCTGACTTTC. Protein: CASSEARGSGANVLTF.

This clone was seen a few times. The chain is built from TRBV6-2 or TRBV6-3 and TRBJ2-2, with 9 bases matching TRBD2. V lost 4 bases, J lost 1 base, and 10 bases stayed unmatched. Germline CDR1 is MNHEY and CDR2 is SVGEGT. This CDR3 spans 18 amino acids. The CDR3 spells CASSSDPGLAGNTGELFF. CDR3 sequence (DNA): TGTGCCAGCAGTTCAGACCCGGGACTAGCAGGGAACACCGGGGAGCTGTTTTTT.

This clone has a single count. This sequence joins TRBV3-1 (or the pseudogene TRBV3-2) and TRBJ2-1; D is perhaps TRBD1 (6 bases). Germline lookup yields CDR1 LGHDT and CDR2 YNNKEL (reference sequence). The length of the CDR3 is 15 residues. V lost 4 bases to trimming and J lost 0 bases, with 10 bases between them. The CDR3 coding sequence is TGTGCCAGCAGCCCCGACAGGAGCTCCTACAATGAGCAGTTCTTC. It yields the protein CASSPDRSSYNEQFF.

This clone is a singleton in its sample. The chain is built from TRBV9 and TRBJ1-1; possibly TRBD1 for D (5 bases). CDR1 and CDR2 from the germline V gene are SGDLS and YYNGEE. Between the trimmed V and J ends, which lost 0 bases and 5 bases, there was a span of 11 bases. The CDR3 length is 14 residues. This CDR3 reads CASSVEGDRTEAFF. CDR3 DNA sequence: TGTGCCAGCAGCGTAGAAGGGGATCGGACTGAAGCTTTCTTT.

The chain couples TRBV7-7 to TRBJ1-2; 10 bases match TRBD1. V gave up 5 bases and J gave up 4 bases; unmatched junction bases: 1. The CDR3 length is 13 residues. CDR1 is SSHAT and CDR2 is FNYEAQ in the germline V gene (reference sequence). DNA for the CDR3: TGTGCCAGCAGCCGGACAGGGGGCTATGGCTACACCTTC. It yields the protein CASSRTGGYGYTF.

V usage is TRBV2 and J usage is TRBJ1-6; D unclear. The V end lost 8 bases, the J end lost 7 bases, and 15 bases lay between the germline ends. Germline V gene sequence: CDR1 SNHLY, CDR2 FYNNEI. The CDR3 extends over 14 amino acids. Here the CDR3 reads CASGVALTNSPLHF. The CDR3 DNA is TGTGCCAGCGGTGTGGCCCTTACCAATTCACCCCTCCACTTT.

The chain recombines TRBV25-1 with TRBJ2-5; 8 nucleotides align to TRBD1. CDR1 and CDR2 from the germline V gene are MGHDK and SYGVNS. After removal of 2 bases from V and 4 bases from J, the junction contained 3 bases not matched to a gene. The CDR3 totals 14 residues. CDR3 loop: CASSEPDRVETQYF. The CDR3 bases are TGTGCCAGCAGTGAACCGGACAGGGTAGAGACCCAGTACTTC.

This chain uses TRBV28 with TRBJ1-5, with 8 bases lining up with TRBD1. CDR1 and CDR2 from the germline V gene are MDHEN and SYDVKM. The CDR3 loop spans 13 amino acids. V lost 6 bases and J lost 6; bases outside the gene matches: 4. The chain's CDR3 is CASRAGGSQPQHF. For the CDR3, the DNA is TGTGCCAGCAGGGCAGGGGGCTCTCAGCCCCAGCATTTT.

This chain connects TRBV5-1 to TRBJ1-2; the match to TRBD1 covers 10 bases. The CDR3 spans 16 residues. Germline lookup yields CDR1 SGHRS and CDR2 YFSETQ. V lost 0 bases, J lost 6 bases, and 8 bases stayed unmatched. The CDR3, as DNA: TGCGCCAGCAGCTTGGCGTTCGGGACAGGGGTCAATGGCTACACCTTC. It yields the protein CASSLAFGTGVNGYTF.